The 24 T cell receptor beta chains reported below all come from one sample, sequenced in a study of a mutant IDH1 vaccine in newly diagnosed glioma (dated by TCRdb to the early 2020s). Library generation was performed with the immunoSEQ multiplex PCR assay. TCRdb took this table from immuneACCESS and kept in-frame rearrangements with V and J called. Such tables lack part of the clones; where checked against another copy, unresolved V genes explain under half of the gap, and the rest is unexplained. In all, the sample holds 69,000 or so clones, and approximately 86% of those were seen once. The top ten hold about 2% of the sample. The antigens these receptors bind are not known. The sample's time point, from its label and the paper: week 35, safety follow-up. Each vaccine dose was 300 ug of a 20-mer mutant IDH1 peptide in Montanide, given subcutaneously with topical imiquimod. Sequencing used PBMCs, obtained from a glioma patient whose treatment included an IDH1 peptide vaccine. The receptors shown here come from a man aged 30 to 45 with glioma.

The V call is TRBV6-5, the J call TRBJ2-6; D ambiguous. Germline assignment: CDR1 MNHEY and CDR2 SVGAGI. The CDR3 length is 14 residues. Between the trimmed V and J ends, which lost 8 bases and 1 base, there was a span of 9 bases. CDR3 region: CASLGWSGANVLTF. The CDR3 DNA sequence: TGTGCCAGCCTGGGCTGGTCTGGGGCCAACGTCCTGACTTTC.

The count of this clone is one. The chain combines TRBV5-6 with TRBJ2-3; D is undetermined. The CDR3 spans 16 residues. The ends were cut back, 4 bases at V and 5 bases at J, with 20 bases in the middle. Germline values: CDR1 SGHDT, CDR2 YYEEEE. Here the CDR3 reads CASSHLQRVMGDTQYF. As DNA, the CDR3 is TGTGCCAGCAGCCATCTGCAAAGGGTAATGGGAGATACGCAGTATTTT.

The chain is built from TRBV7-3 and TRBJ2-7, with D possibly being TRBD1 or TRBD2 (5 bases each). The CDR3 spans 13 residues. Per germline, CDR1 SGHTA and CDR2 FQGTGA. Trimming took off 5 bases at V and 6 bases at J, with 14 bases between the two ends. CDR3 sequence: CASSRDPRSEQYF. For the CDR3, the DNA is TGTGCCAGCAGCCGGGACCCTCGGAGCGAGCAGTACTTC.

This clone was observed a few times. The chain is built from TRBV5-1 and TRBJ2-5; the D call may be TRBD1 or TRBD2 (6 bases each). Per the germline V gene, CDR1 is SGHRS and CDR2 is YFSETQ. CDR3 size: 16 residues. V lost 0 bases and J lost 4, with 16 bases in between. The CDR3 bases are TGCGCCAGCAGCTTGGGTAGTACGGGGGCAGGAGAGACCCAGTACTTC. Protein product: CASSLGSTGAGETQYF.

This clone was found a few times. V is TRBV9 and J is TRBJ1-5, with 7 positions matching TRBD1. V lost 4 bases and J lost 7; bases outside the gene matches: 8. This CDR3 has 14 residues. CDR1 and CDR2 from the germline V gene are SGDLS and YYNGEE. CDR3 in amino acids: CASSPGDRNQPQHF. In DNA, the CDR3 is TGTGCCAGCAGCCCTGGGGACAGAAACCAGCCCCAGCATTTT.

V and J are TRBV18 and TRBJ2-7, with D possibly TRBD1 on 5 matching bases. CDR1 is KGHSH, CDR2 LQKENI, per germline. The CDR3 has 13 residues. V was cut by 4 bases and J by 0 bases, with 7 bases left in between. CDR3 nucleotides: TGTGCCAGCTCACTCGACAGCTCCTACGAGCAGTACTTC. Translating gives CASSLDSSYEQYF.

CDR3 coding DNA: TGTGCCAGCAGTGACGGGCCGATCTCTGGGGCCAACGTCCTGACTTTC. Its translation: CASSDGPISGANVLTF. V usage is TRBV6-1 and J usage is TRBJ2-6, with D unclear. With 3 bases removed from V and 0 bases from J, the gap between germline ends came to 9 bases. Germline V CDR1 and CDR2: MNHNS, SASEGT. This CDR3 comprises 16 residues.

The chain is built from TRBV10-3 and TRBJ2-7, with 13 bases fitting TRBD2. Looked up from germline, CDR1 is ENHRY and CDR2 is SYGVKD. The CDR3 consists of 15 residues. Trimming cost V 6 bases and J 6 bases; bases outside gene matches: 8. CDR3 sequence reads: CAIRSGLAGDLEQYF. The DNA of the CDR3 is TGTGCCATCAGGTCTGGACTAGCGGGAGACCTCGAGCAGTACTTC.

This chain joins TRBV9 and TRBJ1-2, with D possibly TRBD1 on 5 matching bases. CDR1 and CDR2 (germline): SGDLS, YYNGEE. This CDR3 contains 16 residues. Trimming removed 2 bases from V and 0 bases from J, with 14 bases in between. The CDR3 sequence: CASSVSGGTSNYGYTF. The CDR3 coding sequence is TGTGCCAGCAGCGTTAGTGGGGGTACCTCTAACTATGGCTACACCTTC. The variable domain in full, with the rest retrieved from reference TRBV9 and TRBJ1-2, is DSGVTQTPKHLITATGQRVTLRCSPRSGDLSVYWYQQSLDQGLQFLIQYYNGEERAKGNILERFSAQQFPDLHSELNLSSLELGDSALYFCASSVSGGTSNYGYTFGSGTRLTVV.

V gene TRBV30 combines with J gene TRBJ2-2; D is ambiguous. The length of the CDR3 is 12 residues. Per the germline V gene, CDR1 is GTSNPN and CDR2 is SVGIG (reference sequence). With 2 bases removed from V and 1 base from J, the gap between germline ends came to 2 bases. CDR3 residues: CAWSRNTGELFF. In nucleotides, the CDR3 is TGTGCCTGGAGTAGGAACACCGGGGAGCTGTTTTTT.

This clone was counted only a few times. CDR3 in amino acids: CASSLYGTTYEQYF. CDR3 coding DNA: TGTGCCAGCAGCTTGTACGGGACCACTTACGAGCAGTACTTC. V gene TRBV5-4 combines with J gene TRBJ2-7; TRBD1 or TRBD2 may be the D gene (5 bases each). CDR1 SGHNT and CDR2 YYREEE come from the germline V gene (reference sequence). Trimming took off 1 base at V and 4 bases at J, with 12 bases between the two ends. The CDR3 spans 14 residues. Filled out from reference TRBV5-4 and TRBJ2-7, the complete variable domain reads ETGVTQSPTHLIKTRGQQVTLRCSSQSGHNTVSWYQQALGQGPQFIFQYYREEENGRGNFPPRFSGLQFPNYSSELNVNALELDDSALYLCASSLYGTTYEQYFGPGTRLTVT.

V usage is TRBV18 and J usage is TRBJ2-1, with TRBD1 matching 8 bases. V shed 4 bases, J shed 3 bases, and the junction held 8 bases outside the gene matches. The CDR3 has 16 amino acids. From germline, CDR1 is KGHSH and CDR2 LQKENI. The CDR3 loop is CASSLTGGSGYNEQFF. CDR3 DNA sequence: TGTGCCAGCTCACTTACAGGGGGGTCTGGCTACAATGAGCAGTTCTTC. Complete variable domain (other parts from reference TRBV18 and TRBJ2-1): NAGVMQNPRHLVRRRGQEARLRCSPMKGHSHVYWYRQLPEEGLKFMVYLQKENIIDESGMPKERFSAEFPKEGPSILRIQQVVRGDSAAYFCASSLTGGSGYNEQFFGPGTRLTVL.

This clone was seen just once. The V and J genes are TRBV4-2 and TRBJ2-4, with 10 nucleotides matching TRBD2. The CDR3 is 19 amino acids. Germline loops: CDR1 LGHNA, CDR2 YNFKEQ. V shed 0 bases, J shed 0 bases, and the junction held 8 bases outside the gene matches. CDR3 loop: CASSQEWVSGRKAKNIQYF. The CDR3 bases are TGTGCCAGCAGCCAAGAATGGGTTAGCGGGAGGAAAGCCAAAAACATTCAGTACTTC.

The genes are TRBV5-1 and TRBJ2-3, with 7 bases identical to TRBD2. The germline V gene has CDR1 SGHRS and CDR2 YFSETQ. With 4 bases clipped from V and 8 bases from J, the junction kept 16 bases outside the gene matches. This CDR3 has 16 residues. The CDR3 nucleotides are TGCGCCAGCAGCGTCAGCGGGGTTAAGGAATTGGGTACGCAGTATTTT. Its protein product is CASSVSGVKELGTQYF. The complete variable domain, with remaining parts taken from reference TRBV5-1 and TRBJ2-3, reads KAGVTQTPRYLIKTRGQQVTLSCSPISGHRSVSWYQQTPGQGLQFLFEYFSETQRNKGNFPGRFSGRQFSNSRSEMNVSTLELGDSALYLCASSVSGVKELGTQYFGPGTRLTVL.

The chain uses TRBV6-6 and TRBJ2-2, with TRBD1 identical over 8 bases. This CDR3 spans 15 amino acids. Germline V gene sequence: CDR1 MNHNY, CDR2 SVGAGI (reference sequence). Trimming cost V 7 bases and J 4 bases; bases outside gene matches: 8. For the CDR3, the DNA is TGTGCCAGCACACAGGACAGGGTGGGCACCGGGGAGCTGTTTTTT. Its translation is CASTQDRVGTGELFF.

The CDR3 region is CASSRLGLAEETQYF. CDR3 DNA: TGTGCCAGCAGTCGCCTCGGACTAGCGGAAGAGACCCAGTACTTC. The chain joins TRBV27 to TRBJ2-5; 10 positions agree with TRBD2. V was clipped by 5 bases and J by 3 bases; unmatched bases: 6. In germline, CDR1 is MNHEY, CDR2 SMNVEV (reference sequence). The CDR3 runs 15 residues.

The J gene is TRBJ1-2, the V gene TRBV4-3; D is uncertain. CDR1 LGHNA and CDR2 YSLEER come from the germline V gene. The CDR3 spans 14 residues. Between the trimmed V and J ends, which lost 0 bases and 4 bases, there was a span of 9 bases. The chain's CDR3 is CASSQEEGSYGYTF. The CDR3 DNA reads as TGCGCCAGCAGCCAAGAGGAGGGTTCCTATGGCTACACCTTC.

V is TRBV6-5 and J is TRBJ1-2, with D possibly matching TRBD1 (5 bases). V lost 0 bases, J lost 5 bases, and 13 bases lay in between. The germline V gene has CDR1 MNHEY and CDR2 SVGAGI. The CDR3 runs 15 residues. The CDR3 sequence: CASSYSNSWGYGYTF. The CDR3 DNA reads TGTGCCAGCAGTTACTCGAACAGCTGGGGGTATGGCTACACCTTC.

This rearrangement joins TRBV28 to TRBJ1-2; maybe TRBD1 (6 bases). Trimming left V 5 bases short and J 4 bases short, with 23 bases between. Per germline, CDR1 MDHEN and CDR2 SYDVKM. The CDR3 sequence is 17 residues long. CDR3 coding DNA: TGTGCCAGCAGTGGGGACGACAGTCAAGAAGGGGGCTATGGCTACACCTTC. Its protein product is CASSGDDSQEGGYGYTF.

V is TRBV4-2 and J is TRBJ2-3; 9 bases map to TRBD2. V lost 0 bases to trimming and J lost 0 bases; unmatched junction nucleotides: 1. This CDR3 is 16 amino acids long. Germline CDR1 and CDR2: LGHNA and YNFKEQ. The CDR3 here is CASSQESGGSTDTQYF. CDR3 nucleotides: TGTGCCAGCAGCCAAGAAAGCGGGGGGAGCACAGATACGCAGTATTTT.

This chain connects TRBV5-1 to TRBJ2-1, with 10 bases aligning to TRBD2. Trimming took 0 bases from V and 8 from J; bases not matched to a gene: 5. The CDR3 runs to 15 residues. Germline V CDR1 and CDR2: SGHRS, YFSETQ. The CDR3 DNA reads TGCGCCAGCAGCTTGGTGGTAGCGGGGGGATATGAGCAGTTCTTC. The encoded protein is CASSLVVAGGYEQFF.

The V call is TRBV28, the J call TRBJ1-2; a weak D match, TRBD1 (5 bases). Germline V gives CDR1 MDHEN, CDR2 SYDVKM. V was clipped by 2 bases and J by 8 bases, with 15 bases between them. The CDR3 spans 14 residues. CDR3 coding DNA: TGTGCCAGCAGTTTAGGGTCGGGGCCCGACGGCTACACCTTC. Amino acids: CASSLGSGPDGYTF.

The V and J genes are TRBV19 and TRBJ1-4, with TRBD1 matching over 7 bases. The CDR3 consists of 16 residues. With V trimmed by 6 bases and J by 4 bases, 11 bases remained unmatched. Germline lookup yields CDR1 LNHDA and CDR2 SQIVND (reference sequence). CDR3 region: CASSQRVGTVNEKLFF. CDR3 coding DNA: TGTGCCAGTAGCCAACGGGTAGGGACAGTTAATGAAAAACTGTTTTTT. Complete variable domain (other parts from reference TRBV19 and TRBJ1-4): DGGITQSPKYLFRKEGQNVTLSCEQNLNHDAMYWYRQDPGQGLRLIYYSQIVNDFQKGDIAEGYSVSREKKESFPLTVTSAQKNPTAFYLCASSQRVGTVNEKLFFGSGTQLSVL.

The chain carries TRBV7-2 and TRBJ1-5, with 8 bases aligning to TRBD1. The CDR3 has 13 residues. Germline CDR1 and CDR2: SGHTA and FQGNSA. V lost 7 bases and J lost 4; bases outside the gene matches: 3. The CDR3 here is CASTRQGNQPQHF. CDR3 coding DNA: TGTGCCAGCACCCGACAGGGGAATCAGCCCCAGCATTTT.